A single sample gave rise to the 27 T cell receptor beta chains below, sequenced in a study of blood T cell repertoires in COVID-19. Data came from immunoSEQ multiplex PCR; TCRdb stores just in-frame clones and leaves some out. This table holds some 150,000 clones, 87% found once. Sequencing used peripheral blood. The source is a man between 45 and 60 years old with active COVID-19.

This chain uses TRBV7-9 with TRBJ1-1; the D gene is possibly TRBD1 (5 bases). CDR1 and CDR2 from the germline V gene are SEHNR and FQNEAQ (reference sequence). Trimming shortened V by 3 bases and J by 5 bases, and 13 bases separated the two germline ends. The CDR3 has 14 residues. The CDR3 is CASSFPYDRTEAFF. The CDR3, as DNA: TGTGCCAGCAGCTTCCCGTATGACAGAACTGAAGCTTTCTTT.

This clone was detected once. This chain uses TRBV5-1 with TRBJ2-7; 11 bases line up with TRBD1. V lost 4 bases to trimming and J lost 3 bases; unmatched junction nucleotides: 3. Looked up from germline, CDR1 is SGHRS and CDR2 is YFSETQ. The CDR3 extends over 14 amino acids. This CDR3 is CASSTGTGGYEQYF. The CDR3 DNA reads TGCGCCAGCAGCACGGGGACAGGGGGCTACGAGCAGTACTTC.

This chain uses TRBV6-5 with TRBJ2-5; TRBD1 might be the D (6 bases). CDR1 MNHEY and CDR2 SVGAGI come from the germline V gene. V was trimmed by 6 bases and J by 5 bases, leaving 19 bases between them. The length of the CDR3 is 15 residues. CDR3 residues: CASRRDSIQGETQYF. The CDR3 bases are TGTGCCAGCAGGCGTGACAGCATCCAGGGGGAGACCCAGTACTTC.

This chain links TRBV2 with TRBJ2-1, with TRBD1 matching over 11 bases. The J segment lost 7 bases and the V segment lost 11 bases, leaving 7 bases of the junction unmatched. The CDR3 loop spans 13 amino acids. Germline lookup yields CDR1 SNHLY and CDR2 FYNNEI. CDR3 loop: CAGDRGKRNEQFF. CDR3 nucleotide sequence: TGTGCCGGGGACAGGGGGAAAAGGAATGAGCAGTTCTTC. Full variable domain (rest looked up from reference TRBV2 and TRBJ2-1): EPEVTQTPSHQVTQMGQEVILRCVPISNHLYFYWYRQILGQKVEFLVSFYNNEISEKSEIFDDQFSVERPDGSNFTLKIRSTKLEDSAMYFCAGDRGKRNEQFFGPGTRLTVL.

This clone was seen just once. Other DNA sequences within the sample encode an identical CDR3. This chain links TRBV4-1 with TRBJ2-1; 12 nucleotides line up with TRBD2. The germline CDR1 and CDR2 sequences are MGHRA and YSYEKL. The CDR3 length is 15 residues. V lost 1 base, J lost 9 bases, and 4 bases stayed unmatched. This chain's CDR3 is CASSQGLAGGGEQFF. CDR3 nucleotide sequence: TGCGCCAGCAGCCAAGGGCTAGCGGGGGGGGGTGAGCAGTTCTTC.

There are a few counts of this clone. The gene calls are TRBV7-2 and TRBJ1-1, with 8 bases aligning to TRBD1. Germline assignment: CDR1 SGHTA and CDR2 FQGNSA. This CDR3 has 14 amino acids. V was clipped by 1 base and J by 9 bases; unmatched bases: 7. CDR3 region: CASSLVRTGKQAFF. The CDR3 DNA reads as TGTGCCAGCAGCTTAGTCCGGACAGGGAAACAAGCTTTCTTT. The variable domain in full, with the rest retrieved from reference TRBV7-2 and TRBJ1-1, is GAGVSQSPSNKVTEKGKDVELRCDPISGHTALYWYRQSLGQGLEFLIYFQGNSAPDKSGLPSDRFSAERTGGSVSTLTIQRTQQEDSAVYLCASSLVRTGKQAFFGQGTRLTVV.

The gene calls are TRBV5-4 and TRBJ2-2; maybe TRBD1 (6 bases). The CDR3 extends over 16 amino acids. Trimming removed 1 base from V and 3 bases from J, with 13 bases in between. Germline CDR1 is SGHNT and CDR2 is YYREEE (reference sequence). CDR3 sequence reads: CASSLFGRGDTGELFF. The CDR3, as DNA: TGTGCCAGCAGCTTGTTCGGCAGGGGTGACACCGGGGAGCTGTTTTTT. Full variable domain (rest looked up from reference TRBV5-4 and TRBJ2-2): ETGVTQSPTHLIKTRGQQVTLRCSSQSGHNTVSWYQQALGQGPQFIFQYYREEENGRGNFPPRFSGLQFPNYSSELNVNALELDDSALYLCASSLFGRGDTGELFFGEGSRLTVL.

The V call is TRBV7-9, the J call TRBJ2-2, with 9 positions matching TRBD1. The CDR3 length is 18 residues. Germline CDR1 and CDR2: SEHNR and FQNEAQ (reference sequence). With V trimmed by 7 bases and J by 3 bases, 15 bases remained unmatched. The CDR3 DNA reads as TGTGCCAGCACCGCCGAACCAGCGGGACAGGGATACACCGGGGAGCTGTTTTTT. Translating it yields CASTAEPAGQGYTGELFF.

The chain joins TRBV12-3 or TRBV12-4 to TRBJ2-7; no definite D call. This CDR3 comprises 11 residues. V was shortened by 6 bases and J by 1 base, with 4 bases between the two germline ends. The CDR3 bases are TGTGCCAGCAGCAAATCCTACGAGCAGTACTTC. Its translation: CASSKSYEQYF.

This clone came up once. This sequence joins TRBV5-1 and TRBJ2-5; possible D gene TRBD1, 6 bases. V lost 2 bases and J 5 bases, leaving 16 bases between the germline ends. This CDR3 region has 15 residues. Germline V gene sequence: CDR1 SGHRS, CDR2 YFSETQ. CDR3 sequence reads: CASSFGRGGGETQYF. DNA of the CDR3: TGCGCCAGCAGCTTCGGCAGGGGCGGTGGGGAGACCCAGTACTTC.

The CDR3 DNA follows: TGTGCCAGCAGTTACGCCGCAGGGGCATCTATGGGCTACACCTTC. Translated, it gives CASSYAAGASMGYTF. The genes are TRBV6-5 and TRBJ1-2, with D perhaps TRBD1 (6 bases). Trimming left V 2 bases short and J 8 bases short, with 18 bases between. The CDR3 is 15 residues long. The germline V gene encodes CDR1 MNHEY and CDR2 SVGAGI.

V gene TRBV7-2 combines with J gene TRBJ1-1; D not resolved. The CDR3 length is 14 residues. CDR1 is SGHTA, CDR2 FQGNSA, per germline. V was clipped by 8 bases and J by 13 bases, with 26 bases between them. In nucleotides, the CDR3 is TGTGCCAGCTCTCAATCGGGGTCCTCGGGTATCGGTTTCTTT. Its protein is CASSQSGSSGIGFF.

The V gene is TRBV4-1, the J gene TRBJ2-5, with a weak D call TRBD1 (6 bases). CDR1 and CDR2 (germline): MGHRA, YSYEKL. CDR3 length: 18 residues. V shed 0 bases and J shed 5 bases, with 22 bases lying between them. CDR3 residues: CASSQESALARGSETQYF. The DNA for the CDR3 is TGCGCCAGCAGCCAAGAATCCGCTTTGGCCAGGGGCTCGGAGACCCAGTACTTC.

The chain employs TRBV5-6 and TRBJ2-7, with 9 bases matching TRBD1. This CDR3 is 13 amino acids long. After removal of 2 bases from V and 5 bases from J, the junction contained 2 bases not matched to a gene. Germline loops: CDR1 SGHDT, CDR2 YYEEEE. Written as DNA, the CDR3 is TGTGCCAGCAGCTTACAGGGGGCCCACGAGCAGTACTTC. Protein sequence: CASSLQGAHEQYF.

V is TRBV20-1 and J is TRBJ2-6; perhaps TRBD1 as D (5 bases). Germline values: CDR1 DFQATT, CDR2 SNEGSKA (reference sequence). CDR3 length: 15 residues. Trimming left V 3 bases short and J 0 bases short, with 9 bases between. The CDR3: CSASGQASGANVLTF. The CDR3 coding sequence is TGCAGTGCTAGTGGACAAGCCTCTGGGGCCAACGTCCTGACTTTC.

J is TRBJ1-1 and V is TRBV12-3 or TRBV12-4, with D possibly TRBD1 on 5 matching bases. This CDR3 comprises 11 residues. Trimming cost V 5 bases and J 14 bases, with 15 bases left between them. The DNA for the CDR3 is TGTGCCAGCAGTCCGGGGCTGGGGGGGTTCTTT. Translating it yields CASSPGLGGFF.

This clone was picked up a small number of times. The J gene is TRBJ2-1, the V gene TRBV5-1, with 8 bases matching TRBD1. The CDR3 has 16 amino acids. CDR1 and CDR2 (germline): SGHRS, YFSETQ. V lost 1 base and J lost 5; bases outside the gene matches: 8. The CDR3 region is CASSLMDRAGNNEQFF. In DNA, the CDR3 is TGCGCCAGCAGCTTGATGGACAGGGCCGGCAACAATGAGCAGTTCTTC.

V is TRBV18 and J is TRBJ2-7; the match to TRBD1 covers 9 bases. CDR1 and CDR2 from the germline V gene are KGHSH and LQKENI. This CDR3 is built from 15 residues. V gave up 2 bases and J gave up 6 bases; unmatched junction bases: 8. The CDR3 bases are TGTGCCAGCTCACCAGGGGGACAGGGTTTAGGCGAGCAGTACTTC. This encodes CASSPGGQGLGEQYF.

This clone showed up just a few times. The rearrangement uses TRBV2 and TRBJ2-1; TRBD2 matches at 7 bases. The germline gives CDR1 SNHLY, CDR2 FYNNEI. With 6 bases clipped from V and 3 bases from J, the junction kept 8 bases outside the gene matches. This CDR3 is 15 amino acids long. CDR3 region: CASRAGESYYNEQFF. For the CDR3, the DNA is TGTGCCAGCAGGGCGGGGGAATCCTACTACAATGAGCAGTTCTTC.

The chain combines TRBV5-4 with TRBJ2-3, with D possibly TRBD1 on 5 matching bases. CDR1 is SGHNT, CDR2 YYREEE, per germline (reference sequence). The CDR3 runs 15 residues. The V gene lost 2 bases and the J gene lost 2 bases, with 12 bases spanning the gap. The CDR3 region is CASSLQEQLTDTQYF. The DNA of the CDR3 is TGTGCCAGCAGCTTACAGGAACAGCTCACAGATACGCAGTATTTT.

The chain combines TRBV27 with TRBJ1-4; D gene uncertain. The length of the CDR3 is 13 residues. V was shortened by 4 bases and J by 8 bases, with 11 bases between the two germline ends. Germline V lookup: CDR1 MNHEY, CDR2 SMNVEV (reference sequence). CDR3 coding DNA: TGTGCCAGCAGTTCCCGGTCGGGGGAAAAACTGTTTTTT. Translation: CASSSRSGEKLFF.

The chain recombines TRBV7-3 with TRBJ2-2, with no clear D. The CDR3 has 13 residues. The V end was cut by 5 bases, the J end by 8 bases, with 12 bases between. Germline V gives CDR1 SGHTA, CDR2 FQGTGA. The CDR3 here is CASSISPPGELFF. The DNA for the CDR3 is TGTGCCAGCAGCATCAGTCCCCCGGGGGAGCTGTTTTTT.

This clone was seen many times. CDR3 region: CASSLALWEKETGELFF. The CDR3 DNA follows: TGTGCCAGCAGCTTAGCGCTGTGGGAGAAAGAAACCGGGGAGCTGTTTTTT. The rearrangement joins TRBV7-6 to TRBJ2-2; perhaps TRBD2 as D (5 bases). The CDR3 is 17 amino acids. The V gene's germline CDR1 is SGHVS and CDR2 FNYEAQ. V dropped 0 bases and J dropped 5 bases, with 16 bases sitting between them.

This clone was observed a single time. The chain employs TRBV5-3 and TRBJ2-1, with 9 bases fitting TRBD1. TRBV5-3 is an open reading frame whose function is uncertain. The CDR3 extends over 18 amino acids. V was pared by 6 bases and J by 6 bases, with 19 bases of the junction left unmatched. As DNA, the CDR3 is TGTGCCAGAAACCTACAGGGGGCGCCGTGCGGGGGAGGCAATGAGCAGTTCTTC. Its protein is CARNLQGAPCGGGNEQFF.

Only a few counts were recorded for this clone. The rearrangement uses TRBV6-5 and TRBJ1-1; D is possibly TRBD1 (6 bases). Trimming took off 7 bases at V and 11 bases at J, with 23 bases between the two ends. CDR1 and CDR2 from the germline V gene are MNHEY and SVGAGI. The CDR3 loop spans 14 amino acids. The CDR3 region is CASKPAGGGEEAFF. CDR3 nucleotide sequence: TGTGCCAGCAAACCCGCCGGAGGGGGGGAGGAGGCTTTCTTT.

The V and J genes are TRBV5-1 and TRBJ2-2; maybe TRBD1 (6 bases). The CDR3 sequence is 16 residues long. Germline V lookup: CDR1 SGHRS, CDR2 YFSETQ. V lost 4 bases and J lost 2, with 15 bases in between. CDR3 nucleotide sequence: TGCGCCAGCAGCCTACAGGGCCTTTATAACACCGGGGAGCTGTTTTTT. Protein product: CASSLQGLYNTGELFF.

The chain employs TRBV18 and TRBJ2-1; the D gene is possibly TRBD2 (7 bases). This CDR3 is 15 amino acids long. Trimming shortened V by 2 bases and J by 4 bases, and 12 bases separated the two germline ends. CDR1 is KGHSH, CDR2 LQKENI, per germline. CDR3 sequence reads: CASSPNGGPYNEQFF. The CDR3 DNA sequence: TGTGCCAGCTCACCAAACGGGGGGCCTTACAATGAGCAGTTCTTC.